This record concerns one T cell receptor (beta chain) sequence. Its recognized antigen is unknown. One base away there is no much larger clone; base qualities are not given. TCRbeta CDR3 regions were amplified from genomic DNA using the immunoSEQ Assay, a bias-controlled multiplex PCR. The authors' analysis ran thus. Within the assay, amplification of reference gene primers was used to estimate how many nucleated cells each sample contained. To quantify the absolute abundance of each unique TCRbeta CDR3 rearrangement, sequence reads were collapsed and filtered. For each sample, productive Simpson clonality was calculated by taking the square root of Simpson's diversity index across productive rearrangements. This is the immuneACCESS table as TCRdb keeps it, with only in-frame sequences that have V and J called. A part of the clones is gone; compared with another copy, unresolved V genes explain less than half, and the rest is unexplained. V and J calls plus clone size are reproduced from that table; the DNA served to infer D and trimming. Counted in this sample were about 300,000 clones; around 90% of them appeared once. The leading ten clones occupy just under 6.5% of the sample.

This record belongs to a study of blood T cell repertoires in COVID-19 (dated by TCRdb to between 2020 and 2021). As for the study more broadly: The collaborator samples originated in the United States, Italy and Spain and spanned the acute and convalescent phases of COVID-19. The prospective study material was composed of cDNA or gDNA derived from T cells, B-cell-depleted T cells, or PBMCs. Samples were obtained from the ongoing ImmuneRACE study (first 160 participants) and from approximately 1,200 subjects provided by 6 global collaborators. Sample metadata almost always included a de-identified subject ID, COVID-19 status, age in years and sex. The repertoires were released in a freely available public database meant as a resource for research on the immune response to SARS-CoV-2. Where available, HLA class I and class II types were taken from metadata supplied by the sample provider and were not determined by assay-based typing. The dataset comprised deeply sampled blood TCRbeta repertoires from subjects exposed to, actively infected with, or recovered from COVID-19. What the study reported, not specific to this receptor: Clinical and demographic metadata were provided uncurated, with the amount varying by source and participant.

CDR1 is given as DFQATT and CDR2 as SNEGSKA, both from the germline V gene (reference sequence). V gives up 3 bases and J gives up 3 bases, and the segment between their germline ends measures 8 bases. Inclusive of the bounding cysteine and phenylalanine, the CDR3 is 12 residues long. Only the CDR3 region is kept as DNA, spanning 36 bases read in frame from base 1. One collaborating source in Seattle enrolled patients while the patients were actively infected and followed the patients over time throughout the course of disease. Whole blood was collected in K2EDTA tubes by collaborating institutions according to the institutions' own protocols. Collaborator samples were shipped for TCRbeta analysis as frozen whole blood, isolated PBMCs, or DNA extracted from either sample type.

Sequencing was done on a sample of peripheral blood. The sequence joins TRBV20-1 to TRBJ1-1; the D gene identity is not certain. The origin of this receptor is a woman between 50 and 59 years old with COVID-19, enrolled during active disease. This receptor carries the CDR3 CSASGGYTEAFF. The DNA sequence is TGCAGTGCTAGTGGCGGGTACACTGAAGCTTTCTTT.